This record covers a single T cell receptor (beta chain). These data originate in a study of shared clonotypes between healthy human individuals. Study-level information: A couple of women and a few men aged 18 to 49 served as donors.

Method: immunoSEQ multiplex PCR; TCRdb's copy keeps in-frame clones and lacks some. This sample has nearly 1 million clones, with about 80% found just once. Germline CDR1 and CDR2: SGHDT and YYEEEE. The CDR3 covers 13 residues. V was trimmed by 7 bases and J by 3 bases, leaving 10 bases between them. The donors were all Caucasian adults (living in Nashville, Tennessee). The sequenced material came from memory CD4+ T cells sorted from blood. Noted subset: CD45RA-negative fraction. The chain links TRBV5-6 to TRBJ2-2, with D maybe TRBD1 (6 bases). This TCR was recovered from a man aged 18 to 30 in good health. The CDR3 sequence: CASSKGDTGELFF. In DNA form, the CDR3 reads TGTGCCAGCTCGAAGGGGGACACCGGGGAGCTGTTTTTT. Combining the CDR3 with reference TRBV5-6 and TRBJ2-2 gives the whole variable domain DAGVTQSPTHLIKTRGQQVTLRCSPKSGHDTVSWYQQALGQGPQFIFQYYEEEERQRGNFPDRFSGHQFPNYSSELNVNALLLGDSALYLCASSKGDTGELFFGEGSRLTVL.